These 22 T cell receptor beta chains were all obtained from the same sample, sequenced in a study of cytomegalovirus exposure and HLA in healthy donors. Researchers ran the PCR with 60 Vbeta and 13 Jbeta primers. Generated by immunoSEQ multiplex PCR, the TCRdb table keeps only in-frame clones and is missing some. The sample has approximately 150,000 clones, about four fifths seen once. Sequenced sample: PBMCs. All receptors come from a man aged 25 to 40 in good health and CMV-seropositive.

This rearrangement joins TRBV12-5 to TRBJ2-3; D unclear. The germline V gene encodes CDR1 LGHNT and CDR2 FRNRAP. V dropped 1 base and J dropped 5 bases, with 7 bases sitting between them. The length of the CDR3 is 13 residues. Here the CDR3 DNA reads TGTGCTAGTGGTTTGGGACTGGAAGATACGCAGTATTTT. This codes for CASGLGLEDTQYF.

This sequence joins TRBV28 and TRBJ2-1, with D perhaps matching TRBD2 (6 bases). Trimming shortened V by 11 bases and J by 3 bases, and 11 bases separated the two germline ends. Germline CDR1 is MDHEN and CDR2 is SYDVKM. There are 12 residues in the CDR3. The CDR3 reads CAAGSYYNEQFF. CDR3 bases: TGTGCCGCGGGGTCCTACTACAATGAGCAGTTCTTC.

This clone was detected once. The chain joins TRBV6-5 to TRBJ1-5, with 7 bases identical to TRBD1. Unmatched junction bases numbered 3, after V lost 7 bases and J lost 0 bases. CDR1 is MNHEY, CDR2 SVGAGI, per germline. This CDR3 comprises 14 residues. The CDR3 coding sequence is TGTGCCAGCAAAAACAGGGGTAGCAATCAGCCCCAGCATTTT. Protein sequence: CASKNRGSNQPQHF.

The genes are TRBV5-5 and TRBJ1-4; D remains ambiguous. V dropped 0 bases and J dropped 5 bases, with 5 bases sitting between them. CDR1 and CDR2 from the germline V gene are SGHKS and YYEKEE (reference sequence). This CDR3 spans 13 amino acids. Written as DNA, the CDR3 is TGTGCCAGCAGCTTGGTTTCGAATGAAAAACTGTTTTTT. Protein sequence: CASSLVSNEKLFF.

In regard to this clone: Relative to the germline gene, one junction end is altered; a read error may explain this. The chain carries TRBV19 and TRBJ2-6, with D possibly being TRBD1 (5 bases). The CDR3 covers 16 residues. Germline lookup yields CDR1 LNHDA and CDR2 SQIVND (reference sequence). CDR3 amino acids: CASSDGSLSGANGLTF. CDR3 nucleotide sequence: TGTGCCAGTAGTGATGGCTCCCTCTCTGGGGCCAACGGCCTGACTTTC.

V is TRBV7-2 and J is TRBJ1-6, with D unclear. The CDR3 totals 12 residues. CDR1 SGHTA and CDR2 FQGNSA come from the germline V gene. The V end was cut by 5 bases, the J end by 5 bases, with 4 bases between. The CDR3: CASSVNNSPLHF. CDR3 DNA: TGTGCCAGCAGCGTCAATAATTCACCCCTCCACTTT.

The rearrangement links TRBV6-5 to TRBJ1-5; the D is unclear. V lost 0 bases, J lost 5 bases, and 11 bases lay in between. This CDR3 comprises 15 residues. CDR1 is MNHEY and CDR2 is SVGAGI in the germline V gene. The CDR3 sequence is CASSYSWSSDQPQHF. For the CDR3, the DNA is TGTGCCAGCAGTTACTCTTGGAGCTCAGATCAGCCCCAGCATTTT.

The sample holds a few counts of this clone. This chain links TRBV2 with TRBJ1-3; TRBD1 agrees at 12 bases. The CDR3 runs to 16 residues. Germline lookup yields CDR1 SNHLY and CDR2 FYNNEI. V lost 11 bases, J lost 2 bases, and 10 bases stayed unmatched. The CDR3 loop is CAFYGGQGAPGNTIYF. The CDR3 bases are TGTGCCTTCTACGGGGGACAGGGGGCGCCTGGAAACACCATATATTTT.

This clone was detected a few times. The V and J genes are TRBV30 and TRBJ2-7, with a tentative D call TRBD1 (6 bases). The CDR3 is 11 residues long. V was pared by 5 bases and J by 4 bases, with 9 bases between. Germline V gene lookup returns CDR1 GTSNPN and CDR2 SVGIG (reference sequence). CDR3: CAWGTSYEQYF. The CDR3 DNA reads as TGTGCCTGGGGGACATCTTACGAGCAGTACTTC. Full variable domain (outside the CDR3, taken from reference TRBV30 and TRBJ2-7): SQTIHQWPATLVQPVGSPLSLECTVEGTSNPNLYWYRQAAGRGLQLLFYSVGIGQISSEVPQNLSASRPQDRQFILSSKKLLLSDSGFYLCAWGTSYEQYFGPGTRLTVT.

The rearrangement joins TRBV27 to TRBJ1-5; D is ambiguous. The CDR3 has 13 amino acids. Trimming stripped 2 bases from V and 7 bases from J, with 9 bases between. Germline values: CDR1 MNHEY, CDR2 SMNVEV (reference sequence). The chain's CDR3 is CASSLMEGQPQHF. The CDR3, as DNA: TGTGCCAGCAGTTTAATGGAGGGCCAGCCCCAGCATTTT.

The V gene is TRBV7-6, the J gene TRBJ2-7; D might be TRBD1 (6 bases). This CDR3 region has 13 residues. Trimming pared 2 bases from V and 4 bases from J, leaving 9 bases between. The V gene's germline CDR1 is SGHVS and CDR2 FNYEAQ. The CDR3 DNA sequence: TGTGCCAGCAGCTTATTCAGGGGTTACGAGCAGTACTTC. Protein: CASSLFRGYEQYF. The full variable domain, in which reference TRBV7-6 and TRBJ2-7 provide the parts outside the CDR3, is GAGVSQSPRYKVTKRGQDVALRCDPISGHVSLYWYRQALGQGPEFLTYFNYEAQQDKSGLPNDRFSAERPEGSISTLTIQRTEQRDSAMYRCASSLFRGYEQYFGPGTRLTVT.

This chain joins TRBV5-1 and TRBJ2-1; D might be TRBD2 (6 bases). The CDR3 consists of 15 residues. With 1 base removed from V and 0 bases from J, the gap between germline ends came to 8 bases. From germline, CDR1 is SGHRS and CDR2 YFSETQ. The CDR3, as DNA: TGCGCCAGCAGCTTGATGGGAGGCTCCTACAATGAGCAGTTCTTC. Translating it yields CASSLMGGSYNEQFF.

V usage is TRBV14 and J usage is TRBJ1-1, with TRBD1 matching over 10 bases. Per the germline V gene, CDR1 is SGHDN and CDR2 is FVKESK. CDR3 length equals 17 residues. Unmatched junction bases numbered 12, after V lost 4 bases and J lost 4 bases. The CDR3 nucleotides are TGTGCCAGCAGCCCCAGAACCGGGACAGGGGCTCGCACTGAAGCTTTCTTT. Encoded protein: CASSPRTGTGARTEAFF.

The chain has TRBV7-6 and TRBJ2-3; D not certain. The CDR3 contains 16 residues. V gave up 2 bases and J gave up 10 bases, with 22 bases separating them. Germline values: CDR1 SGHVS, CDR2 FNYEAQ. CDR3 loop: CASSLNGISGLGAQYF. The CDR3 coding sequence is TGTGCCAGCAGCTTAAACGGCATTTCAGGATTAGGTGCGCAGTATTTT.

With regard to this clone: The junction and the germline gene differ at one end; a read error may be behind it. The chain is built from TRBV30 and TRBJ1-6; D is uncertain. From germline, CDR1 is GTSNPN and CDR2 SVGIG (reference sequence). This CDR3 is built from 12 residues. This CDR3 reads CAWSRQNSPLHF. As DNA, the CDR3 is TGTGCCTGGAGTAGACAAAATTCCCCCCTCCACTTT.

DNA of the CDR3: TGTGCCAGCAGCTTAGCGAGACTAGAGCAGTTCTTC. Encoded protein: CASSLARLEQFF. The gene calls are TRBV7-9 and TRBJ2-1; a possible D gene is TRBD2 (5 bases). V shed 0 bases and J shed 10 bases, with 7 bases lying between them. In germline, CDR1 is SEHNR, CDR2 FQNEAQ (reference sequence). This CDR3 is 12 amino acids long.

The chain carries TRBV6-6 and TRBJ1-2; unclear D gene. The V end lost 6 bases, the J end lost 2 bases, and 13 bases lay between the germline ends. This CDR3 is built from 14 residues. Germline V gene lookup returns CDR1 MNHNY and CDR2 SVGAGI (reference sequence). CDR3 protein: CASSSHSSNYGYTF. The CDR3 region has the DNA TGTGCCAGCAGCTCCCACAGCTCCAACTATGGCTACACCTTC.

This clone was found a few times. The chain links TRBV7-2 to TRBJ1-2; D unclear. V was pared by 10 bases and J by 4 bases, with 16 bases between. This CDR3 region has 13 residues. Germline V gene lookup returns CDR1 SGHTA and CDR2 FQGNSA. The CDR3 DNA is TGTGCCATGACCGAGATGGGAGGCTATGGCTACACCTTC. It codes for CAMTEMGGYGYTF. The full variable domain, with the rest looked up from reference TRBV7-2 and TRBJ1-2, is GAGVSQSPSNKVTEKGKDVELRCDPISGHTALYWYRQSLGQGLEFLIYFQGNSAPDKSGLPSDRFSAERTGGSVSTLTIQRTQQEDSAVYLCAMTEMGGYGYTFGSGTRLTVV.

The rearrangement uses TRBV6-5 and TRBJ2-1; 7 positions agree with TRBD1. The CDR3 is made up of 13 amino acids. V shed 3 bases and J 6 bases; nucleotides not matched to a gene: 2. The germline CDR1 and CDR2 sequences are MNHEY and SVGAGI. Here the CDR3 DNA reads TGTGCCAGCAGTTATCGGGACAGCAATGAGCAGTTCTTC. Translated: CASSYRDSNEQFF.

The chain couples TRBV28 to TRBJ1-5; D might be TRBD1 (5 bases). There are 15 residues in the CDR3. The germline gives CDR1 MDHEN, CDR2 SYDVKM. The ends were cut back, 3 bases at V and 3 bases at J, with 12 bases in the middle. CDR3 region: CASSLESGDNQPQHF. The CDR3 DNA sequence: TGTGCCAGCAGTTTGGAATCGGGGGACAATCAGCCCCAGCATTTT.

This chain connects TRBV7-2 to TRBJ2-7, with D tentatively TRBD1 (6 bases). Trimming cost V 3 bases and J 2 bases, with 8 bases left between them. This CDR3 region has 13 residues. From germline, CDR1 is SGHTA and CDR2 FQGNSA. CDR3 nucleotide sequence: TGTGCCAGCAGCTTGAGGGGGACCTACGAGCAGTACTTC. Protein: CASSLRGTYEQYF.

This clone turned up a few times. The chain links TRBV5-1 to TRBJ2-7; 11 bases are a match to TRBD1. Germline V CDR1 and CDR2: SGHRS, YFSETQ. V shed 4 bases and J 7 bases; nucleotides not matched to a gene: 10. This CDR3 is 15 amino acids long. CDR3 DNA: TGCGCCAGCAGCCTACCGGGACAGGGGGTGGGGGAGCAGTACTTC. Its translation is CASSLPGQGVGEQYF.